This T cell receptor beta chain was sequenced in a study of shared clonotypes between healthy human individuals. Study observations and caveats: Naive subsets typically showed greater estimated richness than memory subsets.

In the case of this clone: Its specificity is not known.

Clones were read by immunoSEQ multiplex PCR, and TCRdb kept only the in-frame ones, dropping some. This table has approximately 940,000 clones, approximately 80% appearing once. CDR1 is LNHDA and CDR2 is SQIVND in the germline V gene (reference sequence). CDR3 size: 12 residues. The V end lost 5 bases, the J end lost 7 bases, and 12 bases lay between the germline ends. The sequence came from a man between 18 and 35 years old in good health. This chain joins TRBV19 and TRBJ2-7; D may be TRBD1 or TRBD2 (6 bases each). Input material: memory CD4+ T cells sorted from blood. Stated subset: CD45RA-negative fraction. CDR3 region: CASSRGTREQYF. For the CDR3, the DNA is TGTGCCAGTAGTCGGGGGACAAGGGAGCAGTACTTC.